This T cell receptor (beta chain) is from a study of blood T cell repertoires in COVID-19. The germline CDR1 and CDR2 sequences are LGHDT and YNNKEL (reference sequence). Trimming at V came to 1 base and at J to 6 bases, leaving 5 bases not matched to a gene. CDR3 length equals 14 residues. Sequencing was performed with immunoSEQ multiplex PCR; in TCRdb, only in-frame clones are kept and a portion is missing. This sample has about 140,000 clones, with 81% found just once. Material: peripheral blood. The clonotype comes from a human donor in a cohort sampled during active COVID-19. The chain recombines TRBV3-1 (or the pseudogene TRBV3-2) with TRBJ2-7; 8 bases agree with TRBD2. CDR3 nucleotide sequence: TGTGCCAGCAGCCAAGCGGGAGGGCGTGGCGAGCAGTACTTC. This encodes CASSQAGGRGEQYF.